This TCR beta chain was sequenced during a study of a mutant IDH1 vaccine in newly diagnosed glioma. Turning to the study itself: It was radiotherapy, temozolomide, or both that patients received previously, with most receiving both.

CDR1 and CDR2 from the germline V gene are GTSNPN and SVGIG (reference sequence). The CDR3 runs 15 residues. With V trimmed by 2 bases and J by 9 bases, 15 bases remained unmatched. The method was immunoSEQ multiplex PCR; TCRdb's version includes in-frame clones alone and lacks a portion of them. The table shows about 88,000 clones, with roughly four fifths occurring only once. The time point is: baseline, week 1 (first vaccination visit). As for treatment: pre-vaccination baseline after standard-of-care therapy. New IDH1-mutant, ATRX-lost WHO grade 3 or 4 astrocytomas occurred in donors. Findings of the study overall: Immune responses induced by vaccination arose in approximately 92% of the patients. Changes in top peripheral clonotypes did not appear linked to pseudoprogression.

This clone was recorded once. The antigen remains undetermined. The clonotype was recovered from a man aged 35-49 years with glioma. Some clones in this sample may be carry-over from other donors' samples. The source was PBMCs, collected from a glioma patient treated with radiotherapy, temozolomide or both. This rearrangement joins TRBV30 to TRBJ2-5; 7 positions agree with TRBD1. The CDR3 DNA is TGTGCCTGGAGTCCACTCGACAGGGACGGTCTGGCCCAGTACTTC. Translating gives CAWSPLDRDGLAQYF.